The rows below give T cell receptor beta chains drawn from one sample of a study of T cell repertoires in cytomegalovirus infection. No antigens are known for them. TCRdb analysed the reads with MiXCR anew, one entry per CDR3 protein. The profile shows 700,000 to 900,000 distinct CDR3 sequences, 25% to 35% of them singletons. Sequencing used cultured CD8+ T cells from PBMCs, obtained from culture after CMV antigen stimulation. Receptors originate from a human donor in good health (CMV status not recorded). Some clones in this sample may be carry-over from other donors' samples. CDR3s include the opening cysteine and the closing phenylalanine or tryptophan. D genes are given only for firm matches. Rows may omit the clone size; those that give it use once, few, many or a size class.

v_call	cdr3_length	d_call	j_call	clone_size	cdr3_nt	cdr3_aa
TRBV2	14	NA	TRBJ1-3	NA	TGTGCCAGCAGAGCCCGGGACCGAGGAAACACCATATATTTT	CASRARDRGNTIYF
TRBV11-2	15	TRBD1	TRBJ2-3	NA	TGTGCCAGCAGCGTAGGGGGACAGGGGACAGATACGCAGTATTTT	CASSVGGQGTDTQYF
TRBV7-9	14	NA	TRBJ1-1	NA	TGTGCCAGCAGCTTAGCGCTGGCAACTGTTGAAGCTTTCTTT	CASSLALATVEAFF
TRBV20-1	13	TRBD1	TRBJ2-7	NA	TGCAGTGCAGACCCGGGACAGGGTTTCGAGCAGTACTTC	CSADPGQGFEQYF
TRBV7-2	15	NA	TRBJ1-1	NA	TGTGCCAGCAGCTTATTCCCCTCGCTGAACACTGAAGCTTTCTTT	CASSLFPSLNTEAFF
TRBV12-3/TRBV12-4	15	TRBD2	TRBJ2-3	few	TGTGCCAGCAGTTTTGTTGGGGGGGAGTCAGATACGCAGTATTTT	CASSFVGGESDTQYF
TRBV7-3	15	NA	TRBJ2-3	many	TGTGCCAGCAGCTTGATATCGGGGCTCACAGATACGCAGTATTTT	CASSLISGLTDTQYF
TRBV4-1	15	NA	TRBJ2-5	few	TGCGCCAGCAGCCAAGGAGGAGCGGACCGGGAGACCCAGTACTTC	CASSQGGADRETQYF
TRBV10-3	15	NA	TRBJ2-6	NA	TGTGCCGCGACGCCGGGTGGGGCTGGGGCCAACGACCTGACTTTC	CAATPGGAGANDLTF
TRBV19	14	NA	TRBJ2-7	NA	TGTGCCAGTAGTATCTCACTCCACGCATACGAGCAGTACTTC	CASSISLHAYEQYF
TRBV28	15	NA	TRBJ1-2	NA	TGTGCCAGCAGTCATCCGCGGTTCCCTAACTATGGCTACACCTTC	CASSHPRFPNYGYTF
TRBV6-2/TRBV6-3	17	TRBD2	TRBJ2-2	NA	TGTGCCAGCAGATTCCCTAGCGGGGGGGCTGGCACCGGGGAGCTGTTTTTT	CASRFPSGGAGTGELFF
TRBV12-3/TRBV12-4	14	NA	TRBJ1-5	few	TGTGCCAGCAGTTTAGCCCAGGGGCATCAGCCCCAGCATTTT	CASSLAQGHQPQHF
TRBV18	15	NA	TRBJ2-1	NA	TGTGCCAGCTCACCGGCCAGTGTCTCCAACAATGAGCAGTTCTTC	CASSPASVSNNEQFF
TRBV12-3/TRBV12-4	16	NA	TRBJ1-2	few	TGTGCCAGCAGGTCCTCATGGGGCATATCCAACTATGGCTACACCTTC	CASRSSWGISNYGYTF
TRBV6-5	15	NA	TRBJ2-2	NA	TGTGCCAGCAGTCTCTGGGCCGCGAACACCGGGGAGCTGTTTTTT	CASSLWAANTGELFF
TRBV6-6	18	TRBD1	TRBJ1-2	few	TGTGCCAGCAGTTACTCGGCACCGGGACAGGGGCGACTCAGTGGCTACACCTTC	CASSYSAPGQGRLSGYTF
TRBV7-6	13	NA	TRBJ1-2	NA	TGTGCCAGCATGGACAGACTGATCTGGGGCTACACCTTC	CASMDRLIWGYTF
TRBV7-3	14	NA	TRBJ2-3	few	TGTGCCAGCAGCTCGACTATAATGGGAGATACGCAGTATTTT	CASSSTIMGDTQYF
TRBV20-1	12	NA	TRBJ2-1	NA	TGCAGTGCTAGAGATCAGTTGATCTGGCAGTTCTTC	CSARDQLIWQFF
TRBV7-2	16	NA	TRBJ2-3	few	TGTGCCAGCAGCTTAGGAAGCGGGCGGAGCACAGATACGCAGTATTTT	CASSLGSGRSTDTQYF
TRBV4-3	16	TRBD2	TRBJ2-3	NA	TGCGCCAGCAGTCAATCTAGCGGGGGGTACACAGATACGCAGTATTTT	CASSQSSGGYTDTQYF